Given below is one T cell receptor (beta chain) in context. The sample belongs to a study of shared clonotypes between healthy human individuals. Profiled with immunoSEQ multiplex PCR; TCRdb holds only in-frame clones, not every one. The sample gives about 2 million clones, roughly 94% of which show up once; 0.13% is in the top ten. The germline V gene encodes CDR1 SQVTM and CDR2 ANQGSEA. V shed 6 bases and J 4 bases; nucleotides not matched to a gene: 6. The length of the CDR3 is 15 residues. The gene calls are TRBV29-1 and TRBJ2-5; the match to TRBD2 covers 15 bases. The sequenced material came from naive CD4+ T cells sorted from blood. Subset indicated: CD45RA+ positively selected. This receptor was obtained from a man aged 18 to 29 in good health. CDR3 amino acids: CSVPGLAGGRETQYF. CDR3 nucleotide sequence: TGCAGCGTCCCGGGACTAGCGGGAGGACGAGAGACCCAGTACTTC.